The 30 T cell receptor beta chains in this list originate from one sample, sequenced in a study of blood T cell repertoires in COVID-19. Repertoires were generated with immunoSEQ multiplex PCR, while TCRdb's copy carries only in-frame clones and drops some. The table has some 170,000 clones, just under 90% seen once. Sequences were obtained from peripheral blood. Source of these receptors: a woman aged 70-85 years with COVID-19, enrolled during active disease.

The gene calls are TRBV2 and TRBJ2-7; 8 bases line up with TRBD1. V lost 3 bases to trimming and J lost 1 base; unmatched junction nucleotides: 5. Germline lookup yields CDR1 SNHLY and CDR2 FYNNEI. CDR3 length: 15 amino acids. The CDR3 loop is CASSDVGQASYEQYF. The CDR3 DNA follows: TGTGCCAGCAGTGACGTGGGACAGGCGTCCTACGAGCAGTACTTC.

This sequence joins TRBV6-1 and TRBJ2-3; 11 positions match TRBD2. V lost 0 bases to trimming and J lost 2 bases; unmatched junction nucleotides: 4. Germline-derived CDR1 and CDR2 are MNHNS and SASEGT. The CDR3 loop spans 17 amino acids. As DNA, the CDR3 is TGTGCCAGCAGTGAAGCCGGACTAGCGGGCTACACAGATACGCAGTATTTT. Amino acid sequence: CASSEAGLAGYTDTQYF.

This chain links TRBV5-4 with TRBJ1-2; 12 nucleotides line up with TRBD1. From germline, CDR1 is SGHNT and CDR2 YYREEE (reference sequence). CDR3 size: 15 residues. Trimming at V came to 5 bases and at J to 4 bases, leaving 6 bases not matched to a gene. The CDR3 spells CASSPPGQGAYGYTF. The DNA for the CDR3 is TGTGCCAGCAGTCCTCCGGGACAGGGGGCCTATGGCTACACCTTC.

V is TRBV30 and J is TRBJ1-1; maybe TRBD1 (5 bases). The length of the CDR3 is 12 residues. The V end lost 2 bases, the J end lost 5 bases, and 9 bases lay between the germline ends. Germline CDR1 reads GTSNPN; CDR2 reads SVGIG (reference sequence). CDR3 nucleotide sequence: TGTGCCTGGAGTATCAGGGCTACTGAAGCTTTCTTT. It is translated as CAWSIRATEAFF.

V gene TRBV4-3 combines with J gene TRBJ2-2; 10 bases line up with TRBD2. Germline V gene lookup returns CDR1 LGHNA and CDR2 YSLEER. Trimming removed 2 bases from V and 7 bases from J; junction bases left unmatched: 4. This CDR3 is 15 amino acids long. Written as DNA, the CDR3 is TGCGCCAGCAGCCAACTAGCGGGAGCGGGCGGGGAGCTGTTTTTT. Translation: CASSQLAGAGGELFF.

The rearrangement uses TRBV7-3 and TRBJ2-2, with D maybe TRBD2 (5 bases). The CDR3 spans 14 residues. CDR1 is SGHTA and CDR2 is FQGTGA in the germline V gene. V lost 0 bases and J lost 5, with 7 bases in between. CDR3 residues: CASSLTGSTGELFF. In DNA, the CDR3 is TGTGCCAGCAGCTTAACGGGGAGTACCGGGGAGCTGTTTTTT.

CDR3 DNA sequence: TGTGCCAGCAGTGAAGGGACAGCCGATCAGCCCCAGCATTTT. Encoded protein: CASSEGTADQPQHF. The J gene is TRBJ1-5, the V gene TRBV6-1, with D possibly being TRBD1 (6 bases). CDR3 size: 14 residues. Germline V gene data show CDR1 as MNHNS and CDR2 as SASEGT. V was shortened by 1 base and J by 5 bases, with 9 bases between the two germline ends.

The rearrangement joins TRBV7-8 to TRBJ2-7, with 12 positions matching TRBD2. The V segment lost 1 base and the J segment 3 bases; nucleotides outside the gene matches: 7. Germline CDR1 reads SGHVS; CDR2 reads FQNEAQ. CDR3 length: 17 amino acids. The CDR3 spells CASSLVGLAGGNYEQYF. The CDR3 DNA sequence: TGTGCCAGCAGCTTAGTCGGTCTAGCGGGAGGGAACTACGAGCAGTACTTC.

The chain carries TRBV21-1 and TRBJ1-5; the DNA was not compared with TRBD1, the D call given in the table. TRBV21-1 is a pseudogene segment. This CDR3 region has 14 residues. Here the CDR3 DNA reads TGTGCCAGCCGGGGACAGGGGGTCTCTGGGCCCCAGCATTTT. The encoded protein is CASRGQGVSGPQHF.

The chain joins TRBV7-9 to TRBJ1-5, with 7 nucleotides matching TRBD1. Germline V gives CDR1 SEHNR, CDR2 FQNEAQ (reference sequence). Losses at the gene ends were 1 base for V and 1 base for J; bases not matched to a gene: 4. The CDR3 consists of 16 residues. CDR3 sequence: CASSLGGGQSNQPQHF. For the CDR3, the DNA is TGTGCCAGCAGCTTAGGAGGGGGACAGAGCAATCAGCCCCAGCATTTT.

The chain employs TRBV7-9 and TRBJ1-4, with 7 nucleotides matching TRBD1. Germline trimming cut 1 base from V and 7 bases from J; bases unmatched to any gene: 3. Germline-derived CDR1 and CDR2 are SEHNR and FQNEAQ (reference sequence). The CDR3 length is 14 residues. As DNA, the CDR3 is TGTGCCAGCAGCTTAGGCAGGGGGATTGAAAAACTGTTTTTT. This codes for CASSLGRGIEKLFF.

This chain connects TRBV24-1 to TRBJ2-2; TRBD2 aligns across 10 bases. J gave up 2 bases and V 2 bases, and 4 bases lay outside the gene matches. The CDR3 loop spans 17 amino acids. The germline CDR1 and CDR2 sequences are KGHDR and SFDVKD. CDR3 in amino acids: CATSDSGLASNTGELFF. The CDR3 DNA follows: TGTGCCACCAGTGATTCGGGACTAGCGAGTAACACCGGGGAGCTGTTTTTT.

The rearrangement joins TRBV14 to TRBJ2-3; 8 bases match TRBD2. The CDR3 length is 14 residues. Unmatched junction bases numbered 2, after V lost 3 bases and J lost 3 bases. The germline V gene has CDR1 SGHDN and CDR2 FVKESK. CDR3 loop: CASSQGLETDTQYF. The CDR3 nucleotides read TGTGCCAGCAGCCAGGGACTAGAAACAGATACGCAGTATTTT.

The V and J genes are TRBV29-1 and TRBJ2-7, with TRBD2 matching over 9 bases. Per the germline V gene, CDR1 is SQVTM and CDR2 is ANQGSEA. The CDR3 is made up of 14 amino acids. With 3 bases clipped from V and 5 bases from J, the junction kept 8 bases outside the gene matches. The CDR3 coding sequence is TGCAGCGTTGATTGGCATAGCGGGAGACACGAGCAGTACTTC. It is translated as CSVDWHSGRHEQYF.

The DNA of the CDR3 is TGTGCCAGCAGCTCCCGGACAGGGACGGGCCAGCCCCAGCATTTT. It codes for CASSSRTGTGQPQHF. This chain links TRBV3-1 (or the pseudogene TRBV3-2) with TRBJ1-5, with 8 bases identical to TRBD1. Per the germline V gene, CDR1 is LGHDT and CDR2 is YNNKEL (reference sequence). The CDR3 has 15 amino acids. The J segment lost 7 bases and the V segment lost 5 bases, leaving 10 bases of the junction unmatched.

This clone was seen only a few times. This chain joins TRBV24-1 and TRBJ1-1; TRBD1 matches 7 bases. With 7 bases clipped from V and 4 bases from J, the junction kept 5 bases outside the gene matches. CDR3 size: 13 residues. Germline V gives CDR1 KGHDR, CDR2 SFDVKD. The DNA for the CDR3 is TGTGCCACCAGGGGAGCAGGGGGCACTGAAGCTTTCTTT. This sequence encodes CATRGAGGTEAFF.

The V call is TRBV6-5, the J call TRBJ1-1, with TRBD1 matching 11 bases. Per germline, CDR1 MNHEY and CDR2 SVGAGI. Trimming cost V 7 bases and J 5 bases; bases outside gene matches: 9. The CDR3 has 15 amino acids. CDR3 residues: CASIWDRGIDTEAFF. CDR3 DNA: TGTGCCAGCATTTGGGACAGGGGGATAGATACTGAAGCTTTCTTT.

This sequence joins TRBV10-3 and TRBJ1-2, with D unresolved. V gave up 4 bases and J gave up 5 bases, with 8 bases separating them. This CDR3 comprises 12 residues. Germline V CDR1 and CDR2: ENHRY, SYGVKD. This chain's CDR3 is CAISGQAYGYTF. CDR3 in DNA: TGTGCCATCAGTGGGCAGGCGTATGGCTACACCTTC.

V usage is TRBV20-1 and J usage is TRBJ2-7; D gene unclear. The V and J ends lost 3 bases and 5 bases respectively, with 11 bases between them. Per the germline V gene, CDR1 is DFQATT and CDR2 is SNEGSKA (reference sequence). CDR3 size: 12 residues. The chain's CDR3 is CSASVHSHEQYF. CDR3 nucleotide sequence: TGCAGTGCTAGTGTGCACAGCCACGAGCAGTACTTC.

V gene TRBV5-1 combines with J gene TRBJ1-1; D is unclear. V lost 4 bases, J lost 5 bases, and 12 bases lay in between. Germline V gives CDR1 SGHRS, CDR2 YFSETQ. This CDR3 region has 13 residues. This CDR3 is CASSPSIVTEAFF. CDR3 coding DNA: TGCGCCAGCAGCCCCTCGATAGTGACTGAAGCTTTCTTT.

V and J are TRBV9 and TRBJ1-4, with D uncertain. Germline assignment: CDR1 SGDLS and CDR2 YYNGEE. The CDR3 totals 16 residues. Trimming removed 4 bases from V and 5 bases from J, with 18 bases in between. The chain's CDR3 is CASSSPSGGLNEKLFF. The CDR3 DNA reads TGTGCCAGCAGCTCCCCGTCGGGAGGACTCAATGAAAAACTGTTTTTT.

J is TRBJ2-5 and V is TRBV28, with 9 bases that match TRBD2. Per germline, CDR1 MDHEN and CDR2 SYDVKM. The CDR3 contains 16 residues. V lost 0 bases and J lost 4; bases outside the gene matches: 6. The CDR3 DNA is TGTGCCAGCAGTTTATGGTTAGCGGGAGTTTTAGAGACCCAGTACTTC. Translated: CASSLWLAGVLETQYF.

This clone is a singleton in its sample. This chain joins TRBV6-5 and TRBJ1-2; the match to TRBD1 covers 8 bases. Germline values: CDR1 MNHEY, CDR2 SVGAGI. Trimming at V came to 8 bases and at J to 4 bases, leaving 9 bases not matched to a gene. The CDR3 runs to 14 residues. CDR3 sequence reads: CASSRTGLGYGYTF. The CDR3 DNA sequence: TGTGCCAGCTCCCGGACAGGGCTAGGCTATGGCTACACCTTC.

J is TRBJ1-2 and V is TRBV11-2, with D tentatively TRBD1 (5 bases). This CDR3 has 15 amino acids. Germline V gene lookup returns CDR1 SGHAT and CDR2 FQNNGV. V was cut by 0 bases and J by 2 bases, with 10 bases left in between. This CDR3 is CASSLDGGENYGYTF. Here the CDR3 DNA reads TGTGCCAGCAGCTTAGATGGGGGGGAGAACTATGGCTACACCTTC.

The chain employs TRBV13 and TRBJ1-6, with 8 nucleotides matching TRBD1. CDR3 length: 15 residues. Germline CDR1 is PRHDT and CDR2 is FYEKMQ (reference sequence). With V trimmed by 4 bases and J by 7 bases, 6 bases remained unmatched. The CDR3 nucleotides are TGTGCCAGCAGCTACGACAGGGGAAGAAATTCACCCCTCCACTTT. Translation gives CASSYDRGRNSPLHF.

This CDR3 reads CSVDPGLALNEQFF. The DNA for the CDR3 is TGCAGCGTTGATCCGGGACTAGCTTTAAATGAGCAGTTCTTC. The chain has TRBV29-1 and TRBJ2-1; 9 nucleotides align to TRBD2. Germline V CDR1 and CDR2: SQVTM, ANQGSEA. The CDR3 spans 14 residues. The V and J ends lost 3 bases and 7 bases, in that order; junction bases with no gene match: 7.

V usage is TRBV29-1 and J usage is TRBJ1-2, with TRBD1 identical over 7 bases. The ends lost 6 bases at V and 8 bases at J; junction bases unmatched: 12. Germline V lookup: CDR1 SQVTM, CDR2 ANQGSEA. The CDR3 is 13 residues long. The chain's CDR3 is CSVARTGPEGYTF. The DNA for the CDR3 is TGCAGCGTCGCCCGGACAGGACCTGAAGGCTACACCTTC.

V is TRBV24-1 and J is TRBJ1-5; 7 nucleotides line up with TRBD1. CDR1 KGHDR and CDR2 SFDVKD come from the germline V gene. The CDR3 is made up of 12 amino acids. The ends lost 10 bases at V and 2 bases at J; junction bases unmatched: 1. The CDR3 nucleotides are TGTGCCACAGGGGGCGGCAATCAGCCCCAGCATTTT. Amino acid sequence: CATGGGNQPQHF.

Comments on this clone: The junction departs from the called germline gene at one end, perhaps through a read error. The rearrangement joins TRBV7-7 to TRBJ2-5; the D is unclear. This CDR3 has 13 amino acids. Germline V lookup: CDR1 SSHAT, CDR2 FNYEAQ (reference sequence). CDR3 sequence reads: CASSLSIKQTQYF. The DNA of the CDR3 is TGTGCTAGCAGCCTGTCCATTAAGCAGACCCAGTACTTC.

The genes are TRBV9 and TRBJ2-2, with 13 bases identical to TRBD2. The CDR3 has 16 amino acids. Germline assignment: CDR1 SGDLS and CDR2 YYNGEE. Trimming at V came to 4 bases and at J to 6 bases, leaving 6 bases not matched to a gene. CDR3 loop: CASSPGLAGVSGELFF. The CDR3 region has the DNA TGTGCCAGCAGCCCAGGACTAGCGGGAGTTTCCGGGGAGCTGTTTTTT.